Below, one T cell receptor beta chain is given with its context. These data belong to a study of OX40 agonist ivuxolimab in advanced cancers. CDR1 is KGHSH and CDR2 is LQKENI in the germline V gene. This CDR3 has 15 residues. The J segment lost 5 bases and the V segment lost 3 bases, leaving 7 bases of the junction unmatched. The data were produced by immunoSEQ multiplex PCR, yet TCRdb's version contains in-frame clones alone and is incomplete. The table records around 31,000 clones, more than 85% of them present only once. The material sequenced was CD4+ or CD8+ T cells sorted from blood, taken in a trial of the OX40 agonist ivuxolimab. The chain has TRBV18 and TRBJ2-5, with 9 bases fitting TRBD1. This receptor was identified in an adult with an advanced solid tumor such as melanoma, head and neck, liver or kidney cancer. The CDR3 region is CASSPRQGVGETQYF. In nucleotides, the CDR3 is TGTGCCAGCTCACCGCGACAGGGGGTTGGGGAGACCCAGTACTTC.